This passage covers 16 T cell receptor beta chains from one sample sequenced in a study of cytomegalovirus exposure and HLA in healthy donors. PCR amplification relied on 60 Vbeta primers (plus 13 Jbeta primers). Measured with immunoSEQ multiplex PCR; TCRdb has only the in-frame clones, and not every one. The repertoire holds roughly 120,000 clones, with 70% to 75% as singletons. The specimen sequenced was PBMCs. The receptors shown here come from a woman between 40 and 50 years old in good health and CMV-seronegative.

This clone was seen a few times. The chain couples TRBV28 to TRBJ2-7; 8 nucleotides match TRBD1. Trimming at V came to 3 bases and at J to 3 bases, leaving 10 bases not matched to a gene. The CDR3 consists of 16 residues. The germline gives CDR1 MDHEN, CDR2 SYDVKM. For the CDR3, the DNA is TGTGCCAGCAGTTTGGTACAGGGGGACGTGGTCTACGAGCAGTACTTC. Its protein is CASSLVQGDVVYEQYF. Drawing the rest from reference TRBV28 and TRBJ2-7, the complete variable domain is DVKVTQSSRYLVKRTGEKVFLECVQDMDHENMFWYRQDPGLGLRLIYFSYDVKMKEKGDIPEGYSVSREKKERFSLILESASTNQTSMYLCASSLVQGDVVYEQYFGPGTRLTVT.

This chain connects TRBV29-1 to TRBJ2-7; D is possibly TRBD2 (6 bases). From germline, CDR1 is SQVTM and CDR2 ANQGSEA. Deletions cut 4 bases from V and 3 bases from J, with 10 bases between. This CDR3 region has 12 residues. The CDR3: CSVVSGDYEQYF. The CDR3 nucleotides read TGCAGCGTTGTATCGGGAGACTACGAGCAGTACTTC.

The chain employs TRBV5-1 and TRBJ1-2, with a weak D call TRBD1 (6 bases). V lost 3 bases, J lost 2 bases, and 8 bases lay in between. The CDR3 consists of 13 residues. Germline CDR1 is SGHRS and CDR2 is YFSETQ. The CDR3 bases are TGCGCCAGCAGCTGGACAGTCAACTATGGCTACACCTTC. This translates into CASSWTVNYGYTF.

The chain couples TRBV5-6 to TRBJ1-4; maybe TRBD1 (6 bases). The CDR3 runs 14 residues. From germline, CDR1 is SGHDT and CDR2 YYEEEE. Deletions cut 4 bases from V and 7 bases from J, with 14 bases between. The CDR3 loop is CASSNQQGLEKLFF. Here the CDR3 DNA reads TGTGCCAGCAGCAACCAGCAGGGGCTTGAAAAACTGTTTTTT.

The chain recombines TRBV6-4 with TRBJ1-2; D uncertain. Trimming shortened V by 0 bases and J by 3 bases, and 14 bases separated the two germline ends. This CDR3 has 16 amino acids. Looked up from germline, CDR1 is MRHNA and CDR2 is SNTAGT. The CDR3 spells CASSDSLSDKYYGYTF. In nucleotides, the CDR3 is TGTGCCAGCAGTGACTCCCTCTCCGACAAGTACTATGGCTACACCTTC.

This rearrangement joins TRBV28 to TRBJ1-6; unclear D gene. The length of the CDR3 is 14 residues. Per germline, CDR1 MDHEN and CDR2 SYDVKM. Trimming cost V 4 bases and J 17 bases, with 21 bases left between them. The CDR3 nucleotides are TGTGCCAGCAGTTCCCCCGGGGAAGGCGTGGTGGTCCACTTT. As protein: CASSSPGEGVVVHF.

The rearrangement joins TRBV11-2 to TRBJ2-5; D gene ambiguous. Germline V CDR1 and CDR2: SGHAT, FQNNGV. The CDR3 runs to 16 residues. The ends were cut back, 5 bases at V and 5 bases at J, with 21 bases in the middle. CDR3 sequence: CASSNTRPGGGETQYF. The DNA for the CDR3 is TGTGCCAGCAGCAACACCCGACCCGGCGGTGGGGAGACCCAGTACTTC.

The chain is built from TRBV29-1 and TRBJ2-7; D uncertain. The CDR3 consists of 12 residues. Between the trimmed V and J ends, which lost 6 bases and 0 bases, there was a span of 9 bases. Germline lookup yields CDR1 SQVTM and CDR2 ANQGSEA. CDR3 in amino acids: CSVVTHSYEQYF. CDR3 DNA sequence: TGCAGCGTCGTTACACACTCCTACGAGCAGTACTTC.

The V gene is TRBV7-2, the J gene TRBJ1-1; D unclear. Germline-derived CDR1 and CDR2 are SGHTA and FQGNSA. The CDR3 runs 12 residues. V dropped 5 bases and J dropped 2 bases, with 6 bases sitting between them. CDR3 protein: CASSRYNTEAFF. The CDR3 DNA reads TGTGCCAGCAGCCGCTATAACACTGAAGCTTTCTTT. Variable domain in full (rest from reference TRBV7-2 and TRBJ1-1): GAGVSQSPSNKVTEKGKDVELRCDPISGHTALYWYRQSLGQGLEFLIYFQGNSAPDKSGLPSDRFSAERTGGSVSTLTIQRTQQEDSAVYLCASSRYNTEAFFGQGTRLTVV.

The CDR3 DNA is TGTGCCAGCAGCGCCGAGAACGGACAGGTCAATGAGCAGTTCTTC. Protein: CASSAENGQVNEQFF. The chain links TRBV2 to TRBJ2-1, with 7 bases lining up with TRBD1. CDR3 length equals 15 residues. With V trimmed by 6 bases and J by 6 bases, 11 bases remained unmatched. Germline-derived CDR1 and CDR2 are SNHLY and FYNNEI.

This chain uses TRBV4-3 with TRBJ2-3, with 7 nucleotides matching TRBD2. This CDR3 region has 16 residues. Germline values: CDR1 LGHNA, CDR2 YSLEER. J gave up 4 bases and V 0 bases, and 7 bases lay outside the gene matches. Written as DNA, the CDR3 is TGCGCCAGCAGCCAAGATTTGGGCGCGGGGGCAGATACGCAGTATTTT. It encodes CASSQDLGAGADTQYF.

In DNA form, the CDR3 reads TGTGCCACCGGACAGGGGGGGGTAGAGACCCAGTACTTC. This sequence encodes CATGQGGVETQYF. The chain joins TRBV10-3 to TRBJ2-5; TRBD1 matches at 10 bases. Germline V gene sequence: CDR1 ENHRY, CDR2 SYGVKD. Unmatched junction bases numbered 6, after V lost 10 bases and J lost 4 bases. This CDR3 is 13 amino acids long.

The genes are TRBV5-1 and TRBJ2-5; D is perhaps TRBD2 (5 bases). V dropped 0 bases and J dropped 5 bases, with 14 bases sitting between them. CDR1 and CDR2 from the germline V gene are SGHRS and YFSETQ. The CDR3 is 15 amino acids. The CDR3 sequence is CASSLADGVGETQYF. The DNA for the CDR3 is TGCGCCAGCAGCTTGGCCGACGGGGTTGGGGAGACCCAGTACTTC.

The CDR3 spells CASSLAGLDTDTQYF. In nucleotides, the CDR3 is TGTGCCAGCAGCTTAGCGGGACTAGACACAGATACGCAGTATTTT. This sequence joins TRBV7-2 and TRBJ2-3, with 8 bases identical to TRBD2. From germline, CDR1 is SGHTA and CDR2 FQGNSA. Unmatched junction bases numbered 1, after V lost 0 bases and J lost 2 bases. CDR3 length: 15 residues.

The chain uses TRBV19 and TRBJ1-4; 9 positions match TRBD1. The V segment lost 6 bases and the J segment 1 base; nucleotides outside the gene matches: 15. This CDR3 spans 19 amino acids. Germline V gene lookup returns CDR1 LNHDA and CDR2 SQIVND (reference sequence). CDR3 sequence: CASRLFGTGSRRTNEKLFF. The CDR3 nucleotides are TGTGCCAGTAGACTCTTCGGGACAGGGAGTCGAAGAACTAATGAAAAACTGTTTTTT.

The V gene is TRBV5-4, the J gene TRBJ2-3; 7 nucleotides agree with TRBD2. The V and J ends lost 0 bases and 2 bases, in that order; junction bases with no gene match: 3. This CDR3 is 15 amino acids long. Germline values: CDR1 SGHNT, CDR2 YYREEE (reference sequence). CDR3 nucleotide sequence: TGTGCCAGCAGCTTGGTAGCGGGCCACACAGATACGCAGTATTTT. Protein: CASSLVAGHTDTQYF.